The rows below give T cell receptor beta chains drawn from one sample of a study of blood T cells in healthy people across ages. TCRdb reprocessed the 5' RACE reads via MiXCR and lists one record per CDR3 protein. Here the sample spans some 800,000 distinct CDR3 sequences, around 45% being singletons. The sequenced material came from blood. Receptors originate from a man in his sixties in good health. Each CDR3 is given without its conserved first and last residue.

V gene: TRBV24-1; J gene: TRBJ2-4; CDR3 protein: ATSDQLRTGGLAKNIQY
V gene: TRBV29-1; J gene: TRBJ1-5; CDR3 protein: SVRQGNQPQH
V gene: TRBV5-1; J gene: TRBJ2-1; CDR3 protein: ASSGREGHIWGNEQF
V gene: TRBV6-1; J gene: TRBJ1-1; CDR3 protein: ASSGTINTEAF
V gene: TRBV12-3/TRBV12-4; J gene: TRBJ1-5; CDR3 protein: ASSPSGINNQPQH
V gene: TRBV9; J gene: TRBJ2-7; CDR3 protein: ASSIRQDTYEQY
V gene: TRBV5-1; J gene: TRBJ2-3; CDR3 protein: ASSRDGLGTQY
V gene: TRBV4-3; J gene: TRBJ2-5; CDR3 protein: ASSQRTGAGERY
V gene: TRBV20-1; J gene: TRBJ2-5; CDR3 protein: SARVRLAGGPMYQETQY
V gene: TRBV4-3; J gene: TRBJ2-2; CDR3 protein: ASSQEEQGVGTGGLF
V gene: TRBV27; J gene: -; CDR3 protein: ASRSDGQAYEQY
V gene: TRBV20-1; J gene: TRBJ1-2; CDR3 protein: SAGRTGELVNYGYT
V gene: TRBV4-3; J gene: -; CDR3 protein: ASSQAAGGWLDEQY
V gene: TRBV7-9; J gene: TRBJ1-2; CDR3 protein: ASSLGWDRDNYGYT
V gene: TRBV27; J gene: TRBJ2-1; CDR3 protein: ASSLRGSGGYNEQF
V gene: TRBV7-9; J gene: TRBJ1-2; CDR3 protein: ASSLGTIGTGNGYT
V gene: TRBV20-1; J gene: TRBJ1-5; CDR3 protein: SASTGGRDNQPQH